This T cell receptor (beta chain) emerged from a study of OX40 agonist ivuxolimab in advanced cancers. The overall study: The patients' treatment was ivuxolimab, an agonistic anti-OX40 (CD134) antibody. Three patients, one with hepatocellular carcinoma and two with cutaneous melanoma, responded partially. Notes on the study in general: Clonal expansion was seen in CD4+ and CD8+ blood T cells by week 6 at 0.1 to 3.0 mg/kg.

Produced via immunoSEQ multiplex PCR; TCRdb's table is partial and in-frame only. The sample contains 55,000 to 70,000 clones, 70% to 90% of which appear only once. A note on this clone: Its specificity is not known.

V lost 3 bases, J lost 7 bases, and 22 bases lay in between. Germline-derived CDR1 and CDR2 are SGHRS and YFSETQ. CDR3 length: 16 amino acids. Specimen: CD4+ or CD8+ T cells sorted from blood, collected in a trial of the OX40 agonist ivuxolimab. V and J are TRBV5-1 and TRBJ2-5; D is possibly TRBD2 (7 bases). The clonotype comes from an adult with an advanced solid tumor such as melanoma, head and neck, liver or kidney cancer. Written as DNA, the CDR3 is TGCGCCAGCAGCTACACAGGGACCGCGGGGGATAGGACCCAGTACTTC. It codes for CASSYTGTAGDRTQYF.